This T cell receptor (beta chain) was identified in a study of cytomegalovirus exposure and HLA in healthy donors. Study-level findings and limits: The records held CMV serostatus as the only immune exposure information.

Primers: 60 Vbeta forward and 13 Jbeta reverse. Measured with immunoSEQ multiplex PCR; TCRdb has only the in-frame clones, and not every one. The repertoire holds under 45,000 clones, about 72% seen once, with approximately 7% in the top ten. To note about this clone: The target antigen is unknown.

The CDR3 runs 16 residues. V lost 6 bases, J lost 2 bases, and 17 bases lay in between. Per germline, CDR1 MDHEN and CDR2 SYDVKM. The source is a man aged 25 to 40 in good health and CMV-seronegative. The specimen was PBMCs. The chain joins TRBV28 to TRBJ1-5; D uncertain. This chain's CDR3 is CASRRRWGGGNQPQHF. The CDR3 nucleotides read TGTGCCAGCAGGCGTAGGTGGGGAGGCGGCAATCAGCCCCAGCATTTT.